The clone carrying this TCR beta chain was detected ten times or more. What it recognizes is unknown. The entry originates in a study of CD8 T cells in ankylosing spondylitis. Study-wide findings and caveats: Several of the motif variants were reported before in synovial fluid and blood from reactive arthritis. Fewer than ten highly homologous variants made up a TCR beta motif that seemed to typify ankylosing spondylitis blood. Matched ankylosing spondylitis synovial fluid reportedly contained a significantly enriched population of disease-linked clones.

In TCRdb, the 5' RACE reads were re-called with MiXCR into one record per CDR3 protein. Of hundreds of thousands of distinct CDR3 sequences in the sample, 20% to 30% were seen once. This CDR3 region has 19 residues. Per the germline V gene, CDR1 is SGHVS and CDR2 is FQNEAQ. J was trimmed by 7 bases and V by 1 base; bases with no gene match: 16. This receptor was identified in a male donor with ankylosing spondylitis or in good health (not recorded which). The gene calls are TRBV7-8 and TRBJ2-1; 10 nucleotides match TRBD2. The sequenced material came from blood, either unsorted or a sorted T cell fraction (not recorded which). The DNA for the CDR3 is TGTGCCAGCAGCTTAGAGCCGGGACTAGCGATAAGGGCTTGGAATGAGCAGTTCTTC. Its translation is CASSLEPGLAIRAWNEQFF.